These T cell receptor beta chains were read from a single sample in a study of OX40 agonist ivuxolimab in advanced cancers. TCRdb keeps only in-frame clones here, not all; method: immunoSEQ multiplex PCR. The table lists over 55,000 clones, about 83% of them singletons. The material was CD4+ or CD8+ T cells sorted from blood, obtained in a trial of the OX40 agonist ivuxolimab. Receptors were obtained from an adult with an advanced solid tumor such as melanoma, head and neck, liver or kidney cancer. Both conserved end residues are trimmed from each CDR3. Each record gives: D gene, V gene, J gene, CDR3 protein. The D gene is left open where the match is weak.

TRBD1	TRBV5-1	TRBJ1-1	ASSLGGPQGANTEAF
.	TRBV30	TRBJ2-2	AWTTGFGGRFIGELF
TRBD2	TRBV6-4	TRBJ2-2	ASSRTGGNTGELF
.	TRBV28	TRBJ1-6	ASSFLHSPLH
.	TRBV7-9	TRBJ1-4	ATPSGDATNEKLF
.	TRBV5-4	TRBJ2-5	ASSLVVEETQY
TRBD2	TRBV7-8	TRBJ2-1	ASSLVLAGGNSF
.	TRBV19	TRBJ1-5	ASTQGYQNQPQH
.	TRBV7-2	TRBJ1-6	ASSPSGMRNSPLH
TRBD2	TRBV28	TRBJ2-3	ASRDSGGWDTQY
.	TRBV10-1	TRBJ2-5	ASSDSVQETQY
TRBD1	TRBV4-1	TRBJ1-3	ASSARDREGNTIY
TRBD1	TRBV29-1	TRBJ2-1	SAGQGGNEQF
.	TRBV21-1	TRBJ2-1	ASRGGSYNEQF
.	TRBV5-6	TRBJ1-2	ASSLGPGSRSGYT
.	TRBV6-6	TRBJ2-3	ASSYSTSDTQY
TRBD1	TRBV7-3	TRBJ1-1	ASSLDRGRTEAF
TRBD1	TRBV5-4	TRBJ1-3	ASSRDRAENTIY
TRBD2	TRBV6-7	TRBJ2-3	ASSYSSAGGPRDTQY
.	TRBV5-6	TRBJ2-1	ASSLNYGRNNEQF
TRBD1	TRBV5-1	TRBJ2-1	ASREAGTGHNEQF
.	TRBV27	TRBJ1-2	ASSFMTGALGYGYT
.	TRBV9	TRBJ2-1	ASSVSPWGEQF
.	TRBV21-1	TRBJ2-7	ASSTYEQY
.	TRBV5-6	TRBJ1-1	ASSLGDRRDLKAF
TRBD1	TRBV19	TRBJ2-2	ASRADRAHVTGELF